This T cell receptor beta chain was obtained from a study of CD8 T cells in Susac syndrome. It was with random hexamers that roughly 0.45 to 1 ug RNA was reverse transcribed. TCRdb re-derived calls from the immunoSEQ multiplex PCR reads in MiXCR, one entry per CDR3 protein. Here the sample spans around 150,000 distinct CDR3 sequences, approximately 95% being singletons. Germline CDR1 reads DFQATT; CDR2 reads SNEGSKA (reference sequence). The CDR3 length is 11 residues. Trimming shortened V by 4 bases and J by 9 bases, and 9 bases separated the two germline ends. The source is a human donor with Susac syndrome. This chain uses TRBV20-1 with TRBJ1-4; unclear D gene. Sequences were obtained from CD4+ T cells from PBMCs. The CDR3: CSANENQKLFF. DNA for the CDR3: TGCAGTGCTAACGAGAATCAAAAACTGTTTTTT.